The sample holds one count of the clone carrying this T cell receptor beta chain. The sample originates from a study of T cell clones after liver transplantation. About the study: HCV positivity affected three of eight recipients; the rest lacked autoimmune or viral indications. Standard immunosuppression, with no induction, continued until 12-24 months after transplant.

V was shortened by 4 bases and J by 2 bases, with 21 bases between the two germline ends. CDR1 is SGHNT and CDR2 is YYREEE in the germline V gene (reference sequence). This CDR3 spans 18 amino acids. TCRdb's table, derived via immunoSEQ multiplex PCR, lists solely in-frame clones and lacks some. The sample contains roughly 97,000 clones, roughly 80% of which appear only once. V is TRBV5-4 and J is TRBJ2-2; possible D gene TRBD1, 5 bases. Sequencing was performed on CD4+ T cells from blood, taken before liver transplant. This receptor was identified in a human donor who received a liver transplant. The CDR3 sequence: CASSPRQILNLNTGELFF. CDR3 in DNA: TGTGCCAGCAGCCCTAGACAGATTCTAAACCTTAACACCGGGGAGCTGTTTTTT.